The 32 T cell receptor beta chains in this list originate from one sample, sequenced in a study of shared clonotypes between healthy human individuals. The assay was immunoSEQ multiplex PCR, and TCRdb's table has in-frame clones only and misses some. This repertoire shows about 500,000 clones, roughly 80% found once; its top ten account for about 11%. Sequencing input: PBMCs. The receptor source for this set is a woman in her 40s in good health. Some clones in this sample may be carry-over from other donors' samples.

This clone was seen only once. The genes are TRBV5-1 and TRBJ1-2, with D perhaps matching TRBD1 (5 bases). V was cut by 3 bases and J by 2 bases, with 11 bases left in between. Germline CDR1 reads SGHRS; CDR2 reads YFSETQ. The CDR3 has 14 residues. CDR3 sequence reads: CASSSRVSNYGYTF. As DNA, the CDR3 is TGCGCCAGCAGCTCCAGGGTCTCAAACTATGGCTACACCTTC.

V usage is TRBV5-1 and J usage is TRBJ1-1; D not resolved. The CDR3 is 12 amino acids. Germline V gives CDR1 SGHRS, CDR2 YFSETQ. V dropped 2 bases and J dropped 4 bases, with 6 bases sitting between them. CDR3 DNA sequence: TGCGCCAGCAGCTTTGGGGTCACTGAAGCTTTCTTT. Residues: CASSFGVTEAFF.

The rearrangement joins TRBV9 to TRBJ1-5; D perhaps matches TRBD1 (5 bases). V was clipped by 5 bases and J by 5 bases, with 14 bases between them. Germline-derived CDR1 and CDR2 are SGDLS and YYNGEE. The CDR3 length is 14 residues. The chain's CDR3 is CASSDQGDHQPQHF. The CDR3 nucleotides are TGTGCCAGCAGTGATCAGGGAGACCATCAGCCCCAGCATTTT. Full variable domain (outside the CDR3, taken from reference TRBV9 and TRBJ1-5): DSGVTQTPKHLITATGQRVTLRCSPRSGDLSVYWYQQSLDQGLQFLIQYYNGEERAKGNILERFSAQQFPDLHSELNLSSLELGDSALYFCASSDQGDHQPQHFGDGTRLSIL.

V and J are TRBV28 and TRBJ2-1, with D unresolved. CDR3 length: 13 residues. The germline CDR1 and CDR2 sequences are MDHEN and SYDVKM. V lost 1 base and J 7 bases, leaving 8 bases between the germline ends. The CDR3 DNA reads as TGTGCCAGCAGTTTATATGGTAGTAATGAGCAGTTCTTC. As protein: CASSLYGSNEQFF.

This rearrangement joins TRBV19 to TRBJ1-4; D ambiguous. V was clipped by 3 bases and J by 8 bases, with 13 bases between them. CDR3 length equals 14 residues. Germline V lookup: CDR1 LNHDA, CDR2 SQIVND (reference sequence). The CDR3 DNA reads TGTGCCAGTAGTATCCAATCGACGGCCGAAAAACTGTTTTTT. Its protein is CASSIQSTAEKLFF.

The chain carries TRBV18 and TRBJ1-5; maybe TRBD1 (5 bases). Germline loops: CDR1 KGHSH, CDR2 LQKENI. The CDR3 spans 17 residues. V gave up 3 bases and J gave up 0 bases, with 15 bases separating them. The CDR3 DNA follows: TGTGCCAGCTCACCGGGCAGGGTACAGTATAGCAATCAGCCCCAGCATTTT. Its protein product is CASSPGRVQYSNQPQHF.

Only a few counts were recorded for this clone. The chain combines TRBV6-5 with TRBJ2-7, with D perhaps assigned TRBD1 or TRBD2 (7 bases each). Germline V CDR1 and CDR2: MNHEY, SVGAGI. The CDR3 is 15 amino acids. Trimming took 2 bases from V and 0 from J, leaving 11 bases between them. CDR3 in DNA: TGTGCCAGCAGTTACCAGGGGGAGGGCTCCTACGAGCAGTACTTC. Amino acids: CASSYQGEGSYEQYF.

The rearrangement uses TRBV29-1 and TRBJ2-5; 7 bases are a match to TRBD1. J was trimmed by 6 bases and V by 7 bases; bases with no gene match: 5. Germline assignment: CDR1 SQVTM and CDR2 ANQGSEA. This CDR3 is 11 amino acids long. CDR3 region: CSAWDSQTQYF. CDR3 coding DNA: TGCAGCGCATGGGACAGTCAGACCCAGTACTTC.

The rearrangement joins TRBV4-1 to TRBJ2-1; D gene unclear. This CDR3 is built from 14 residues. V was shortened by 0 bases and J by 13 bases, with 16 bases between the two germline ends. Germline CDR1 MGHRA, CDR2 YSYEKL. Here the CDR3 DNA reads TGCGCCAGCAGCCAAGATTCGGTCGGACGGATACAGTTCTTC. Protein product: CASSQDSVGRIQFF.

This clone was recorded at least ten times. The sample carries other DNA sequences with the same CDR3. The chain employs TRBV25-1 and TRBJ2-7; D is perhaps TRBD2 (5 bases). The CDR3 runs 13 residues. Germline assignment: CDR1 MGHDK and CDR2 SYGVNS. Deletions cut 6 bases from V and 1 base from J, with 10 bases between. CDR3 DNA: TGTGCCAGCAGCCCCGGGGATTCCTACGAGCAGTACTTC. Its protein product is CASSPGDSYEQYF.

Points on this clone: This may be a read error, as it is one base from a much larger clone. The CDR3 nucleotides read TGTGCCAGTAGTATGATGACAGGGACGAGCATTCAGCCCCAGCATTTT. Amino acid sequence: CASSMMTGTSIQPQHF. This chain joins TRBV19 and TRBJ1-5; 7 nucleotides match TRBD1. CDR3 size: 16 residues. From germline, CDR1 is LNHDA and CDR2 SQIVND (reference sequence).

The chain couples TRBV28 to TRBJ2-1, with TRBD1 identical over 8 bases. The length of the CDR3 is 16 residues. Germline values: CDR1 MDHEN, CDR2 SYDVKM. With V trimmed by 3 bases and J by 6 bases, 10 bases remained unmatched. The CDR3 DNA follows: TGTGCCAGCAGTTTGGGGACAGGAGAACCTGTCAATGAGCAGTTCTTC. Protein: CASSLGTGEPVNEQFF. Full variable domain (outside the CDR3, taken from reference TRBV28 and TRBJ2-1): DVKVTQSSRYLVKRTGEKVFLECVQDMDHENMFWYRQDPGLGLRLIYFSYDVKMKEKGDIPEGYSVSREKKERFSLILESASTNQTSMYLCASSLGTGEPVNEQFFGPGTRLTVL.

DNA for the CDR3: TGCGCCAGCAGCTTCAAAGCGGGAGGAGGATACAATGAGCAGTTCTTC. It specifies CASSFKAGGGYNEQFF. J is TRBJ2-1 and V is TRBV5-1; the match to TRBD2 covers 9 bases. The ends lost 2 bases at V and 4 bases at J; junction bases unmatched: 7. The CDR3 is 16 amino acids. Germline V gene lookup returns CDR1 SGHRS and CDR2 YFSETQ.

The CDR3 region has the DNA TGTGCCACCAGCGGGACTAGCGGGAGGGTAACAGATACGCAGTATTTT. This codes for CATSGTSGRVTDTQYF. The rearrangement uses TRBV15 and TRBJ2-3, with TRBD2 identical over 16 bases. Germline trimming cut 5 bases from V and 3 bases from J; bases unmatched to any gene: 2. Germline-derived CDR1 and CDR2 are LNHNV and YYDKDF (reference sequence). The CDR3 runs to 16 residues.

Ten or more counts support this clone. The chain employs TRBV4-2 and TRBJ2-7; a weak D match, TRBD1 (5 bases). CDR1 is LGHNA and CDR2 is YNFKEQ in the germline V gene. This CDR3 contains 16 residues. V was pared by 0 bases and J by 0 bases, with 12 bases between. CDR3 in amino acids: CASSQDMGDSSYEQYF. The CDR3 nucleotides read TGTGCCAGCAGCCAAGACATGGGTGACAGCTCCTACGAGCAGTACTTC.

Many counts were recorded for this clone. Compared with germline, one end of the junction differs, possibly owing to a read error. The chain recombines TRBV7-6 with TRBJ2-2; a weak D match, TRBD1 (6 bases). Germline CDR1 and CDR2: SGHVS and FNYEAQ. This CDR3 has 17 amino acids. The CDR3 region has the DNA TGTGCCAGCAGCTCAAATGGGGGCAGGGGTCACACCGGAGAGCTGTTTTTT. Protein sequence: CASSSNGGRGHTGELFF.

V usage is TRBV27 and J usage is TRBJ2-7; D may be TRBD1 (6 bases). In germline, CDR1 is MNHEY, CDR2 SMNVEV (reference sequence). Trimming removed 3 bases at V and 1 base at J, with 13 bases between. The CDR3 is 15 amino acids. The CDR3 protein is CASSLLGTLSYEQYF. CDR3 nucleotide sequence: TGTGCCAGCAGTTTGCTCGGGACACTTTCCTACGAGCAGTACTTC.

The chain has TRBV6-1 and TRBJ2-7; D gene ambiguous. CDR3 length equals 12 residues. The germline V gene encodes CDR1 MNHNS and CDR2 SASEGT. Trimming shortened V by 5 bases and J by 1 base, and 6 bases separated the two germline ends. The CDR3 protein is CASSLQSYEQYF. Written as DNA, the CDR3 is TGTGCCAGCAGTCTCCAGTCCTACGAGCAGTACTTC.

This clone was picked up many times. V gene TRBV30 combines with J gene TRBJ1-5; TRBD1 matches at 7 bases. With V trimmed by 2 bases and J by 3 bases, 4 bases remained unmatched. This CDR3 has 14 amino acids. Per the germline V gene, CDR1 is GTSNPN and CDR2 is SVGIG (reference sequence). Written as DNA, the CDR3 is TGTGCCTGGAGTCCGGGACAGAACAATCAGCCCCAGCATTTT. Translating gives CAWSPGQNNQPQHF. Filled out from reference TRBV30 and TRBJ1-5, the complete variable domain reads SQTIHQWPATLVQPVGSPLSLECTVEGTSNPNLYWYRQAAGRGLQLLFYSVGIGQISSEVPQNLSASRPQDRQFILSSKKLLLSDSGFYLCAWSPGQNNQPQHFGDGTRLSIL.

In regard to this clone: This probably arose from a read error, given a far larger clone one base away. The chain joins TRBV30 to TRBJ2-1, with D uncertain. The CDR3 totals 13 residues. Germline V gives CDR1 GTSNPN, CDR2 SVGIG (reference sequence). The CDR3 here is CAWSAGPYNERFF. Here the CDR3 DNA reads TGTGCCTGGAGTGCCGGACCGTACAATGAGCGGTTCTTC.

The J gene is TRBJ2-5, the V gene TRBV30; 8 nucleotides align to TRBD1. CDR1 and CDR2 (germline): GTSNPN, SVGIG (reference sequence). J gave up 5 bases and V 2 bases, and 4 bases lay outside the gene matches. The CDR3 runs to 13 residues. CDR3 nucleotide sequence: TGTGCCTGGAGTTCAGGGGGCCGGGAGACCCAGTACTTC. Protein product: CAWSSGGRETQYF.

A few counts support this clone. The rearrangement joins TRBV5-1 to TRBJ2-5; no clear D gene. Per the germline V gene, CDR1 is SGHRS and CDR2 is YFSETQ. This CDR3 comprises 14 residues. The ends were cut back, 3 bases at V and 5 bases at J, with 14 bases in the middle. The CDR3 here is CASSSLETGETQYF. The CDR3 DNA reads as TGCGCCAGCAGCTCCCTTGAGACGGGTGAGACCCAGTACTTC.

A note on this clone: A read error is likely here: a far larger clone is one base away. The sample contains more than one DNA sequence encoding this CDR3. This chain links TRBV5-6 with TRBJ1-2; D gene ambiguous. V shed 2 bases and J shed 2 bases, with 7 bases lying between them. This CDR3 has 13 amino acids. The germline CDR1 and CDR2 sequences are SGHDT and YYEEEE. The CDR3 DNA reads as TGTGCCAGCAGCTTAGGACGAAACTATGGCTACACCTTC. Residues: CASSLGRNYGYTF.

This chain joins TRBV5-1 and TRBJ2-2; D tentatively fits TRBD1 or TRBD2 (5 bases each). With 1 base removed from V and 1 base from J, the gap between germline ends came to 11 bases. This CDR3 has 16 residues. CDR1 is SGHRS, CDR2 YFSETQ, per germline. CDR3 loop: CASSLRQRGNTGELFF. In DNA, the CDR3 is TGCGCCAGCAGCTTGCGACAGAGGGGGAACACCGGGGAGCTGTTTTTT. Full variable domain (rest looked up from reference TRBV5-1 and TRBJ2-2): KAGVTQTPRYLIKTRGQQVTLSCSPISGHRSVSWYQQTPGQGLQFLFEYFSETQRNKGNFPGRFSGRQFSNSRSEMNVSTLELGDSALYLCASSLRQRGNTGELFFGEGSRLTVL.

To note about this clone: A read error likely explains this, since a far larger clone differs by one base. The final CDR3 position lacks the conserved phenylalanine or tryptophan, pointing to a likely read error. This chain connects TRBV7-9 to TRBJ1-3; a weak D match, TRBD1 (6 bases). V lost 5 bases and J 4 bases, leaving 15 bases between the germline ends. Germline loops: CDR1 SEHNR, CDR2 FQNEAQ (reference sequence). This CDR3 region has 15 residues. CDR3 bases: TGTGCCAGCAGCCAACGAACAGGGTCAGGAAACACCATATATTCT. Residues: CASSQRTGSGNTIYS.

This clone has only a few counts. This rearrangement joins TRBV27 to TRBJ2-3; 13 nucleotides line up with TRBD2. CDR1 is MNHEY and CDR2 is SMNVEV in the germline V gene (reference sequence). J lost 3 bases, V lost 3 bases, and 9 bases had no gene match. This CDR3 is 18 amino acids long. The CDR3 coding sequence is TGTGCCAGCAGTTTGAGGAGGACTAGCGGGAGTACGACAGATACGCAGTATTTT. Its protein is CASSLRRTSGSTTDTQYF.

The chain is built from TRBV7-9 and TRBJ2-1; 14 nucleotides match TRBD2. V lost 8 bases, J lost 10 bases, and 4 bases stayed unmatched. Germline V gives CDR1 SEHNR, CDR2 FQNEAQ (reference sequence). The CDR3 is 13 residues long. CDR3 region: CASGTSGSGEQFF. CDR3 nucleotides: TGTGCCAGCGGGACTAGCGGGAGTGGCGAGCAGTTCTTC.

This chain joins TRBV6-5 and TRBJ1-3; D remains unclear. V lost 5 bases and J 2 bases, leaving 10 bases between the germline ends. Germline CDR1 and CDR2: MNHEY and SVGAGI. CDR3 size: 14 residues. CDR3 protein: CASSRSTTGNTIYF. In nucleotides, the CDR3 is TGTGCCAGCAGTAGGAGTACAACTGGAAACACCATATATTTT.

To note about this clone: The conserved closing phenylalanine or tryptophan is absent in this CDR3, likely reflecting a read error. The chain couples TRBV7-3 to TRBJ1-1; tentatively, D is TRBD1 (5 bases). V was cut by 5 bases and J by 1 base, with 11 bases left in between. Germline CDR1 is SGHTA and CDR2 is FQGTGA. The CDR3 is 14 residues long. CDR3 nucleotides: TGTGCCAGCAGCCCCACGGGGGGGAACACTGAAGCTTTCTCT. Translation: CASSPTGGNTEAFS.

About this clone itself: It differs at one base from a far larger clone, so likely a read error. This specimen includes other DNA sequences encoding the same CDR3. This rearrangement joins TRBV30 to TRBJ1-1; weak D call: TRBD1 (5 bases). Germline V gives CDR1 GTSNPN, CDR2 SVGIG (reference sequence). The CDR3 is 13 residues long. CDR3 sequence (DNA): TGTGCCTGGAGTGTGAAGGGGAACACTGAAGCTCTCTTT. Its protein is CAWSVKGNTEALF.

This clone was detected a few times. The DNA for the CDR3 is TGTGCCTGGAGTCCGGGGGGGGAGGGGATCAATGAGCAGTTCTTC. Its protein product is CAWSPGGEGINEQFF. The rearrangement joins TRBV30 to TRBJ2-1, with TRBD2 matching 8 bases. V shed 2 bases and J 6 bases; nucleotides not matched to a gene: 9. From germline, CDR1 is GTSNPN and CDR2 SVGIG (reference sequence). The CDR3 extends over 15 amino acids.

The rearrangement links TRBV6-5 to TRBJ2-7; 9 positions match TRBD1. Germline V CDR1 and CDR2: MNHEY, SVGAGI. The CDR3 totals 15 residues. V lost 2 bases and J lost 5; bases outside the gene matches: 7. The CDR3 nucleotides read TGTGCCAGCAGTTACCGCCGGACAGGGGTACACGAGCAGTACTTC. Amino acid sequence: CASSYRRTGVHEQYF.